These 16 T cell receptor beta chains share one sample of origin, sequenced in a study of cytomegalovirus exposure and HLA in healthy donors. Primers: 60 Vbeta forward and 13 Jbeta reverse. Sequencing used immunoSEQ multiplex PCR; TCRdb keeps in-frame clones, though not all of them. This sample has 120,000 to 150,000 clones, with less than 85% found just once. The sequenced sample was PBMCs. The source of these receptors is a woman between 45 and 65 years old in good health and CMV-seropositive.

This chain joins TRBV19 and TRBJ2-2; the D gene is possibly TRBD1 (6 bases). This CDR3 comprises 13 residues. V lost 3 bases and J 5 bases, leaving 7 bases between the germline ends. Looked up from germline, CDR1 is LNHDA and CDR2 is SQIVND (reference sequence). The CDR3 sequence: CASSIQGTGELFF. The CDR3 DNA reads TGTGCCAGTAGTATTCAGGGGACCGGGGAGCTGTTTTTT. Based on the CDR3 plus reference TRBV19 and TRBJ2-2, the full variable domain is DGGITQSPKYLFRKEGQNVTLSCEQNLNHDAMYWYRQDPGQGLRLIYYSQIVNDFQKGDIAEGYSVSREKKESFPLTVTSAQKNPTAFYLCASSIQGTGELFFGEGSRLTVL.

The chain links TRBV12-5 to TRBJ1-5; no reliable D call. Germline assignment: CDR1 LGHNT and CDR2 FRNRAP. The germline V and J ends were trimmed by 5 bases and 5 bases, with 10 bases remaining between them. The CDR3 loop spans 13 amino acids. The CDR3 region is CASGSQVDQPQHF. In nucleotides, the CDR3 is TGTGCTAGTGGTAGCCAGGTGGATCAGCCCCAGCATTTT.

J is TRBJ1-4 and V is TRBV6-5; TRBD1 matches 7 bases. V shed 2 bases and J 7 bases; nucleotides not matched to a gene: 4. The length of the CDR3 is 14 residues. Germline V gene sequence: CDR1 MNHEY, CDR2 SVGAGI. For the CDR3, the DNA is TGTGCCAGCAGTTACAGGGGGCAAGGTGAAAAACTGTTTTTT. This encodes CASSYRGQGEKLFF.

J is TRBJ2-3 and V is TRBV9; the D gene is possibly TRBD2 (6 bases). V lost 0 bases, J lost 1 base, and 9 bases lay in between. The CDR3 runs to 15 residues. CDR1 and CDR2 from the germline V gene are SGDLS and YYNGEE. Written as DNA, the CDR3 is TGTGCCAGCAGCGTAGGTCCGGGGGGCACAGATACGCAGTATTTT. Translating it yields CASSVGPGGTDTQYF.

CDR3 amino acids: CAWSVRQNTGELFF. The CDR3 coding sequence is TGTGCCTGGAGTGTGAGACAGAACACCGGGGAGCTGTTTTTT. J is TRBJ2-2 and V is TRBV30; unclear D gene. CDR3 size: 14 residues. CDR1 GTSNPN and CDR2 SVGIG come from the germline V gene (reference sequence). The V end was cut by 0 bases, the J end by 1 base, with 6 bases between.

The chain carries TRBV28 and TRBJ1-4; TRBD1 might be the D (5 bases). The CDR3 runs to 16 residues. The V and J ends lost 6 bases and 0 bases respectively, with 14 bases between them. Germline lookup yields CDR1 MDHEN and CDR2 SYDVKM. CDR3 amino acids: CASSIYRIPTNEKLFF. In DNA, the CDR3 is TGTGCCAGCAGCATATACAGGATCCCAACTAATGAAAAACTGTTTTTT.

The chain has TRBV5-1 and TRBJ2-6, with 8 nucleotides matching TRBD1. CDR1 SGHRS and CDR2 YFSETQ come from the germline V gene. This CDR3 comprises 20 residues. The V segment lost 4 bases and the J segment 0 bases; nucleotides outside the gene matches: 15. The CDR3 DNA sequence: TGCGCCAGCAGCACCCCGCCACCGACAGGGGCGACCTCTGGGGCCAACGTCCTGACTTTC. This codes for CASSTPPPTGATSGANVLTF.

This clone was counted many times. V usage is TRBV7-3 and J usage is TRBJ2-2, with 9 bases fitting TRBD1. Germline V gene sequence: CDR1 SGHTA, CDR2 FQGTGA. V lost 6 bases, J lost 2 bases, and 1 base stayed unmatched. The length of the CDR3 is 14 residues. DNA for the CDR3: TGTGCCAGCAGGGACAGGGGTAACACCGGGGAGCTGTTTTTT. Its protein is CASRDRGNTGELFF.

Only one count was recorded for this clone. This rearrangement joins TRBV5-1 to TRBJ1-6; D call uncertain. The CDR3 is made up of 14 amino acids. From germline, CDR1 is SGHRS and CDR2 YFSETQ. V gave up 2 bases and J gave up 7 bases, with 10 bases separating them. For the CDR3, the DNA is TGCGCCAGCAGCTTAGTTACAGAGAATTCACCCCTCCACTTT. Amino acid sequence: CASSLVTENSPLHF.

A word on this clone: Given the absence of the conserved phenylalanine or tryptophan at the CDR3 end, a read error is likely. This chain links TRBV11-2 with TRBJ1-2; unclear D gene. This CDR3 spans 15 amino acids. The germline V and J ends were trimmed by 5 bases and 2 bases, with 15 bases remaining between them. Germline loops: CDR1 SGHAT, CDR2 FQNNGV. The CDR3 bases are TGTGCCAGCAGCCCGTATCTGATGGAGAACTATGGCTACACCTCC. This gives the protein CASSPYLMENYGYTS.

The chain uses TRBV5-1 and TRBJ1-1; D might be TRBD1 (5 bases). Trimming took off 4 bases at V and 11 bases at J, with 18 bases between the two ends. This CDR3 is built from 13 residues. Germline V gene lookup returns CDR1 SGHRS and CDR2 YFSETQ. DNA of the CDR3: TGCGCCAGCAGCAAGGACATCATGACGGATGCTTTCTTT. Translated, it gives CASSKDIMTDAFF. Based on the CDR3 plus reference TRBV5-1 and TRBJ1-1, the full variable domain is KAGVTQTPRYLIKTRGQQVTLSCSPISGHRSVSWYQQTPGQGLQFLFEYFSETQRNKGNFPGRFSGRQFSNSRSEMNVSTLELGDSALYLCASSKDIMTDAFFGQGTRLTVV.

V usage is TRBV4-1 and J usage is TRBJ2-1; 12 positions match TRBD2. Germline lookup yields CDR1 MGHRA and CDR2 YSYEKL. The CDR3 runs to 18 residues. After removal of 5 bases from V and 4 bases from J, the junction contained 12 bases not matched to a gene. In nucleotides, the CDR3 is TGCGCCAGCAGCTTGTCGGCTAGCGGGGGGGCCGTTTACAATGAGCAGTTCTTC. Translated: CASSLSASGGAVYNEQFF.

The V call is TRBV27, the J call TRBJ1-4, with a tentative D call TRBD1 (6 bases). Germline V gene sequence: CDR1 MNHEY, CDR2 SMNVEV (reference sequence). The V end was cut by 5 bases, the J end by 8 bases, with 21 bases between. This CDR3 is built from 16 residues. Here the CDR3 reads CASSAVQGAAFEKLFF. The CDR3 DNA sequence: TGTGCCAGCAGTGCGGTACAGGGAGCGGCCTTCGAAAAACTGTTTTTT. The full variable domain, rest sourced from reference TRBV27 and TRBJ1-4, is EAQVTQNPRYLITVTGKKLTVTCSQNMNHEYMSWYRQDPGLGLRQIYYSMNVEVTDKGDVPEGYKVSRKEKRNFPLILESPSPNQTSLYFCASSAVQGAAFEKLFFGSGTQLSVL.

This chain links TRBV4-3 with TRBJ1-6; TRBD1 might be the D (5 bases). Germline CDR1 LGHNA, CDR2 YSLEER. The V end was cut by 0 bases, the J end by 9 bases, with 12 bases between. CDR3 size: 15 residues. CDR3 DNA sequence: TGCGCCAGCAGCCAAGATTCAGGGTGGGGTTCACCCCTCCACTTT. Translation: CASSQDSGWGSPLHF.

The rearrangement uses TRBV4-1 and TRBJ2-3; D unresolved. Germline V CDR1 and CDR2: MGHRA, YSYEKL. This CDR3 region has 14 residues. V lost 0 bases and J 5 bases, leaving 9 bases between the germline ends. This chain's CDR3 is CASSQDWPEDTQYF. The CDR3 nucleotides read TGCGCCAGCAGCCAAGATTGGCCCGAAGATACGCAGTATTTT.

This chain connects TRBV7-9 to TRBJ1-3; D is unresolved. The CDR3 sequence is 14 residues long. V was pared by 1 base and J by 3 bases, with 7 bases between. Germline CDR1 SEHNR, CDR2 FQNEAQ (reference sequence). The CDR3: CASSLEQLGNTIYF. The CDR3 nucleotides are TGTGCCAGCAGCTTAGAACAGCTTGGAAACACCATATATTTT.